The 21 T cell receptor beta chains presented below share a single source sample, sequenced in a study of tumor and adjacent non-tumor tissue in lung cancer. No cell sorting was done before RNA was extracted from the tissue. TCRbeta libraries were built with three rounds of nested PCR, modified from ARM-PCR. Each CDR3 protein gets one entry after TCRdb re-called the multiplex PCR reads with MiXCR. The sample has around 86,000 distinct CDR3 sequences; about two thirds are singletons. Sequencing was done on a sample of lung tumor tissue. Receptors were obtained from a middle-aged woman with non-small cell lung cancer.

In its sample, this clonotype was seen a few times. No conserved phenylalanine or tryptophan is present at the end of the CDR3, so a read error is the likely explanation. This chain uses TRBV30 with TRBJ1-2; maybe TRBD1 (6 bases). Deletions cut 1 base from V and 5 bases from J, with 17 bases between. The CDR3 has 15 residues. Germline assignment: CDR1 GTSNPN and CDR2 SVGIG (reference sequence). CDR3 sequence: CAWSARQAGPYGYTL. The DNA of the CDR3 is TGTGCCTGGAGTGCCCGACAGGCGGGGCCTTATGGCTACACCCTC.

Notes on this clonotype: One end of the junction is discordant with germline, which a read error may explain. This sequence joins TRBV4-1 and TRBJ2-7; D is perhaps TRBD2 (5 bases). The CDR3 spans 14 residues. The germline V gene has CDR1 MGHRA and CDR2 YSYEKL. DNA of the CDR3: TGCGCCAGCAACCAAGGTAGTCGGGAACCCGAGCAGTACTTC. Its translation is CASNQGSREPEQYF.

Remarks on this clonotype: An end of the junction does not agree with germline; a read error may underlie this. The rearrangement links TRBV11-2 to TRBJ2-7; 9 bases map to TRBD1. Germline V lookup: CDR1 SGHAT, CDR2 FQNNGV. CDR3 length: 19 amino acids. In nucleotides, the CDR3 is TGTGCCAGCAGCCTCTATCAGGGAATCCGGGACAGGGAATTCCACAAGCAGTGCTTC. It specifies CASSLYQGIRDREFHKQCF.

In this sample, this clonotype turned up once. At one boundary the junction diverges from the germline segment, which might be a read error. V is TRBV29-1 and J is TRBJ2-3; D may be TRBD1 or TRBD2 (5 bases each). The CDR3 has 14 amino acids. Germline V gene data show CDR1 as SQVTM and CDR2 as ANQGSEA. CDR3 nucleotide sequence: TGCAGCATTAACGAGGGGTTGGGCACAGATACGCAGTACTTT. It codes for CSINEGLGTDTQYF.

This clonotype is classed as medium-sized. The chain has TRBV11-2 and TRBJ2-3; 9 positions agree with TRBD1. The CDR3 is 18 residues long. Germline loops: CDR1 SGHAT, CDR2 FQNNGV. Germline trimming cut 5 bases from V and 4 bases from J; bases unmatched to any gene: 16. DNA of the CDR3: TGTGCCAGCAGCCCGGGTTTGCCGGGACAGGGTGATGCAGATACGCAGTATTTT. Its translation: CASSPGLPGQGDADTQYF.

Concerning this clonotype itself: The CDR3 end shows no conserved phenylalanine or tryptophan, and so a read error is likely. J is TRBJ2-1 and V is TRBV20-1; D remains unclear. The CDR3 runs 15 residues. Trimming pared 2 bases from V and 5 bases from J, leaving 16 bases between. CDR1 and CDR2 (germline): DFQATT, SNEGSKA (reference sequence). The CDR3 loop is CSARNAVAFDNEQFL. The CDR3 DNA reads TGCAGTGCTAGAAATGCCGTGGCCTTCGACAATGAGCAGTTCCTC.

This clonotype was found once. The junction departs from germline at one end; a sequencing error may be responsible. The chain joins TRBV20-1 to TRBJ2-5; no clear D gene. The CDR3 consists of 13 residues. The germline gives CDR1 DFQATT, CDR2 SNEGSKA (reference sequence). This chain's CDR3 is CSASHRYQETQYF. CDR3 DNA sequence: TGCAGTGCTAGTCATCGGTACCAAGAGACTCAGTACTTC.

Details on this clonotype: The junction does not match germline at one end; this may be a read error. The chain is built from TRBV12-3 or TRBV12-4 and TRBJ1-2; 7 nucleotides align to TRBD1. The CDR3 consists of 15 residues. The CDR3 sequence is CASSPRDRGPYGYSF. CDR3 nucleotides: TGTGCCAGCAGTCCCCGGGACAGAGGGCCATATGGCTACAGCTTC.

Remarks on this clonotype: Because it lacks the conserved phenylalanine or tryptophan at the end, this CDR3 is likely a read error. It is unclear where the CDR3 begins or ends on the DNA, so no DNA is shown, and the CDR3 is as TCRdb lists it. The CDR3 spells CASSLVEWRAQETRYL. The J gene is TRBJ2-5, the V gene TRBV11-2; the D segment call TRBD2 is taken from the table without a DNA check. The V gene's germline CDR1 is SGHAT and CDR2 FQNNGV. The CDR3 length is 16 residues, termini included.

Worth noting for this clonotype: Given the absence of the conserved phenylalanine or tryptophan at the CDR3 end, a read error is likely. The CDR3 is CSARLAGAYEQYL. In DNA, the CDR3 is TGCAGTGCTAGACTAGCGGGGGCGTACGAGCAGTACCTT. The chain has TRBV20-1 and TRBJ2-7, with 10 bases identical to TRBD2. This CDR3 contains 13 residues. The V and J ends lost 2 bases and 4 bases, in that order; junction bases with no gene match: 2. Germline-derived CDR1 and CDR2 are DFQATT and SNEGSKA (reference sequence).

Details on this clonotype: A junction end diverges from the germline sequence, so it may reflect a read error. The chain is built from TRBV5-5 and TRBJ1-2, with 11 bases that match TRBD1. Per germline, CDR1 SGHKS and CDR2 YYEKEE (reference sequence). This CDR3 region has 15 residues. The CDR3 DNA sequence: TGTGCCAGCAGCTTAGGACAGGGGGCAGGTGATAGCTACACTTTC. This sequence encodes CASSLGQGAGDSYTF.

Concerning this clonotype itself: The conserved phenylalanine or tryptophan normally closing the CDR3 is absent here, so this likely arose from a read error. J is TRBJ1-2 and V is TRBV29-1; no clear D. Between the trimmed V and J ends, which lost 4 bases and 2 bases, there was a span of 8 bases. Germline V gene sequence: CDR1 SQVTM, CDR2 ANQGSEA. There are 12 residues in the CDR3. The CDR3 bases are TGCAGCGTTGTATTGTTAAACTATGGCTACACCTAT. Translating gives CSVVLLNYGYTY.

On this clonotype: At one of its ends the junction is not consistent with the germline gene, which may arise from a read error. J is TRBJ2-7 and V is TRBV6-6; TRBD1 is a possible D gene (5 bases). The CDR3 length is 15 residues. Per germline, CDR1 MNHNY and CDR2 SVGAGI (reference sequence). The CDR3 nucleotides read TGTGCTAGCATCCTGGGCTCACAGGCCTACTACGAGCAGTACTTC. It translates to CASILGSQAYYEQYF.

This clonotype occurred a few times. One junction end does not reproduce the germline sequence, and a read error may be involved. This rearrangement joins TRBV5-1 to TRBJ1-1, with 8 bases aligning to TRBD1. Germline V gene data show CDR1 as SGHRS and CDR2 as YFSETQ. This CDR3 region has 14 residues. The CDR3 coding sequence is TGCGCCAGTAGCTATGGCCTGACAGGGGCTGAAGCTTTCTTT. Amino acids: CASSYGLTGAEAFF.

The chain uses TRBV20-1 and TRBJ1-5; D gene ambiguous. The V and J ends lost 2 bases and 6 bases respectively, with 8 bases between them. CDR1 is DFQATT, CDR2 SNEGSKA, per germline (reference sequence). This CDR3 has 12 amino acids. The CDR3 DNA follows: TGCAGTGCTAGATATGGAGCTCAGCCCCAGCATTTT. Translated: CSARYGAQPQHF.

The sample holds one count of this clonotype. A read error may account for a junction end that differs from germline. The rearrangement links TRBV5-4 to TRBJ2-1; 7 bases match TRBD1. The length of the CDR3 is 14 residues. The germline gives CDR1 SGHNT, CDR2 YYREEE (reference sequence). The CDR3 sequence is CASSSGTEIGEQFF. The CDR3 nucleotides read TGTGCCAGCAGCTCCGGGACAGAGATTGGTGAGCAGTTCTTT. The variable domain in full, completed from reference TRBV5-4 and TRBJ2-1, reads ETGVTQSPTHLIKTRGQQVTLRCSSQSGHNTVSWYQQALGQGPQFIFQYYREEENGRGNFPPRFSGLQFPNYSSELNVNALELDDSALYLCASSSGTEIGEQFFGPGTRLTVL.

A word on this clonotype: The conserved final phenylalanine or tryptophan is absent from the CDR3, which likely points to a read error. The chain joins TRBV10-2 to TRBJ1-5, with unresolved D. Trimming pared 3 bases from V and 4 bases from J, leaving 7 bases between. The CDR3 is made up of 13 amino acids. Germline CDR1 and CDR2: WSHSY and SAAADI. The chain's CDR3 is CASSDRTNQPQHY. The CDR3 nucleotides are TGCGCCAGCAGTGATAGGACTAATCAGCCCCAGCATTAT.

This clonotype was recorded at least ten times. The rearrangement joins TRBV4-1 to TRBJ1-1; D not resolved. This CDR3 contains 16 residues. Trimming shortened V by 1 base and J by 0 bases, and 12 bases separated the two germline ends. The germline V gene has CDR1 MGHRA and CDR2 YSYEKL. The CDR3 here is CASSQGMATMNTEAFF. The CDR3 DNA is TGCGCCAGCAGCCAAGGCATGGCGACAATGAACACTGAAGCTTTCTTT.

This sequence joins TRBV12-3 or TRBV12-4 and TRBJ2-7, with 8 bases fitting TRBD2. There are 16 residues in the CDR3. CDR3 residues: CVSSFSRTSPSYEQYF. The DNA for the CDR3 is TGTGTTAGCAGTTTTAGTCGGACTAGCCCAAGTTACGAGCAGTACTTC.

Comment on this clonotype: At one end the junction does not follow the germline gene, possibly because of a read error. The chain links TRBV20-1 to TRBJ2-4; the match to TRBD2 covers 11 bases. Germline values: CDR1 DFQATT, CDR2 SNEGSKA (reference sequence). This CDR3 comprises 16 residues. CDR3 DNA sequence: TGCGGTGCTAGAGATCCGGCTAGCGGGGGGAAAAACATTCAGTACTTC. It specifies CGARDPASGGKNIQYF.

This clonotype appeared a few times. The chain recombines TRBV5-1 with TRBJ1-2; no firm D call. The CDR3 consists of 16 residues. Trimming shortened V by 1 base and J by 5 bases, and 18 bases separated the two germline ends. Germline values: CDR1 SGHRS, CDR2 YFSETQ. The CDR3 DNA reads TGCGCCAGCAGCTTGCAGGTCGACTTAGCCCCTTATGGCTACACCTTC. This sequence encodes CASSLQVDLAPYGYTF.